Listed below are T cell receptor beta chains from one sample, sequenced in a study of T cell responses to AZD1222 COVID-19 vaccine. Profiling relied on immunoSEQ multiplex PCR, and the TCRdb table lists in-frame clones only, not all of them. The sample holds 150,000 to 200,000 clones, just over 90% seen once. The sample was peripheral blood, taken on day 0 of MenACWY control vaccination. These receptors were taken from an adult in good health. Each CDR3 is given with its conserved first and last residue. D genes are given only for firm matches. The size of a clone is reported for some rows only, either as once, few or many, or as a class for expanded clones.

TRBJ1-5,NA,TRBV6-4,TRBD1,CASSDTTPGQTSNQPQHF,TGTGCCAGCAGTGACACGACGCCGGGACAGACAAGCAATCAGCCCCAGCATTTT
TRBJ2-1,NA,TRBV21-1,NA,CASSGRTTNEQFF,TGTGCCAGTAGCGGGAGAACTACCAATGAGCAGTTCTTC
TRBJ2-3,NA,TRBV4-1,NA,CASSQGEVSTDTQYF,TGCGCCAGCAGCCAAGGCGAAGTATCCACAGATACGCAGTATTTT
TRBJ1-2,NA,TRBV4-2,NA,CASSQLTTDNYGYTF,TGTGCCAGCAGCCAACTTACGACGGACAACTATGGCTACACCTTC
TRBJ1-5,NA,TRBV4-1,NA,CASSQEQGSSMPQHF,TGCGCCAGCAGCCAAGAGCAGGGATCGAGTATGCCCCAGCATTTT
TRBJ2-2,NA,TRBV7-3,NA,CASSLSVLGRDTGELFF,TGTGCCAGCAGCTTATCGGTTCTGGGACGGGACACCGGGGAGCTGTTTTTT
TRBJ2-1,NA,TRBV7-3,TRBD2,CASSPRLAGGTYNEQFF,TGTGCCAGCAGCCCAAGACTAGCGGGAGGGACTTACAATGAGCAGTTCTTC
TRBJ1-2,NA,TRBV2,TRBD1,CASSDWTGSYGYTF,TGTGCCAGCAGTGATTGGACAGGGTCCTATGGCTACACCTTC
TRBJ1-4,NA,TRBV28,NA,CASSRTADNEKLFF,TGTGCCAGCAGTAGGACAGCGGATAATGAAAAACTGTTTTTT
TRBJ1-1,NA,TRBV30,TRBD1,CAWSVTGFGVWTEAFF,TGTGCCTGGAGCGTGACAGGGTTTGGGGTATGGACTGAAGCTTTCTTT
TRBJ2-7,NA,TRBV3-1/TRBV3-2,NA,CASSLGYEQYF,TGTGCCAGCAGTCTCGGCTACGAGCAGTACTTC
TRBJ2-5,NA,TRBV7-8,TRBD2,CASSPRTSGVGGETQYF,TGTGCCAGCAGCCCTCGCACTAGCGGAGTGGGAGGAGAGACCCAGTACTTC
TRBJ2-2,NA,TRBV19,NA,CASKPQTGYGELFF,TGTGCCAGTAAACCACAAACAGGGTACGGGGAGCTGTTTTTT
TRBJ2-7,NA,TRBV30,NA,CAWSQDREQYF,TGTGCCTGGAGCCAAGACAGGGAGCAGTACTTC
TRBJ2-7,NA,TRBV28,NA,CASSSRGPYEQYF,TGTGCCAGCAGTTCTCGGGGCCCCTACGAGCAGTACTTC
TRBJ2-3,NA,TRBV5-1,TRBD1,CASVGTGGTDTQYF,TGCGCCAGCGTCGGGACAGGGGGGACAGATACGCAGTATTTT
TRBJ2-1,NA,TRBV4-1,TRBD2,CASSQGVAGEYNEQFF,TGCGCCAGCAGCCAAGGGGTAGCGGGAGAATACAATGAGCAGTTCTTC
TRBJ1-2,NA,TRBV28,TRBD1,CASSLQGADYGYTF,TGTGCCAGCAGCCTTCAGGGGGCGGACTATGGCTACACCTTC
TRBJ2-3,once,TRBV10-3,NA,CAISEGSPSTDTQYF,TGTGCCATCAGTGAGGGCAGCCCTAGCACAGATACGCAGTATTTT
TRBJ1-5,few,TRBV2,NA,CASSEASGGDQPQHF,TGTGCCAGCAGTGAAGCGTCAGGAGGTGATCAGCCCCAGCATTTT
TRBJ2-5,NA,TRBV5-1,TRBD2,CASSSGLAALQETQYF,TGCGCCAGCAGCTCCGGACTAGCGGCCCTCCAAGAGACCCAGTACTTC
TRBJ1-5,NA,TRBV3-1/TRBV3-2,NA,CASSQACPSKLPGNQPQHF,TGTGCCAGCAGCCAAGCTTGCCCTTCCAAACTCCCTGGAAATCAGCCCCAGCATTTT
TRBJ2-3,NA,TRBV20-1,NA,CSAPIGDTQYF,TGCAGTGCACCTATTGGGGATACGCAGTATTTT
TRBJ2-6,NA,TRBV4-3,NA,CASTTSWTGANVLTF,TGCGCCAGCACCACTTCTTGGACTGGGGCCAACGTCCTGACTTTC
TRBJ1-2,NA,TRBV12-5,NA,CASGHGTSYGYTF,TGTGCTAGTGGTCACGGGACCTCGTATGGCTACACCTTC
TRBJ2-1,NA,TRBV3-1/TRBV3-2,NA,CASTGGAQYNEQFF,TGTGCCAGCACTGGCGGGGCCCAATACAATGAGCAGTTCTTC
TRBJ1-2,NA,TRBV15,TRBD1,CATNRDRGYGYTF,TGTGCCACCAATCGGGACAGGGGATATGGCTACACCTTC
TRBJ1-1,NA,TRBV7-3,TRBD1,CASSPQGDGRGAFF,TGTGCCAGCAGTCCTCAGGGGGACGGGCGGGGAGCTTTCTTT
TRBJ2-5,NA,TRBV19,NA,CASSMGRHPQETQYF,TGTGCCAGTAGTATGGGAAGACACCCACAAGAGACCCAGTACTTC
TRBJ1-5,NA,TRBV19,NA,CASSISGEQPQHF,TGTGCCAGTAGTATTTCCGGGGAACAGCCCCAGCATTTT
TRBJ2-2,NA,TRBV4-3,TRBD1,CASSQDRVPGELFF,TGCGCCAGCAGCCAGGACAGGGTCCCCGGGGAGCTGTTTTTT
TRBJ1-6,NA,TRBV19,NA,CASSNPGLSYNSPLHF,TGTGCCAGTAGTAACCCAGGGCTCTCCTATAATTCACCCCTCCACTTT
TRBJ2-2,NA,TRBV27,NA,CASSLSRLPGGELFF,TGTGCCAGCAGTTTATCTAGGCTCCCCGGCGGGGAGCTGTTTTTT
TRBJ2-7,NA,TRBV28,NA,CASSSLGHEQYF,TGTGCCAGCAGCTCCCTTGGCCACGAGCAGTACTTC
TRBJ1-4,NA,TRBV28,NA,CASRVRVPSEKLFF,TGTGCCAGCAGGGTCAGGGTCCCCAGTGAAAAACTGTTTTTT
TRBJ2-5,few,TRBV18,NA,CASSPGVGTQYF,TGTGCCAGCTCACCTGGGGTTGGGACCCAGTACTTC
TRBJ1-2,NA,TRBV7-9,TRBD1,CASSPPVEGAGGYTF,TGTGCCAGCAGCCCCCCCGTGGAGGGGGCGGGTGGCTACACCTTC
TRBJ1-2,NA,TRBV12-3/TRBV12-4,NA,CASSQGPGYTF,TGTGCCAGCAGCCAGGGGCCCGGCTACACCTTC
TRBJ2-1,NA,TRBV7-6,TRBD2,CASSLTTSGQIEQFF,TGTGCCAGCAGCTTAACAACTAGCGGGCAGATTGAGCAGTTCTTC
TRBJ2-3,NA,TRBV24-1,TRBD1,CATSAGGAADTQYF,TGTGCCACCAGTGCAGGGGGCGCGGCAGATACGCAGTATTTT
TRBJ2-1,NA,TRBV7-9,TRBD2,CASMQREGLDEQFF,TGTGCCAGCATGCAGCGGGAGGGCCTTGATGAGCAGTTCTTC
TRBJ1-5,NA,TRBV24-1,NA,CATRGRGGNQPQHF,TGTGCCACCAGAGGTAGGGGTGGCAATCAGCCCCAGCATTTT
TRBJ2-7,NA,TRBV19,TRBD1,CASSIDPDRKSYEQYF,TGTGCCAGTAGTATAGATCCGGACAGGAAATCTTACGAGCAGTACTTC
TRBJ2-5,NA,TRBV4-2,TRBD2,CASSHPGSSSGVQETQYF,TGTGCCAGCAGCCACCCGGGAAGTTCTAGCGGGGTCCAAGAGACCCAGTACTTC
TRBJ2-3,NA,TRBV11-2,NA,CASSLGRSTDTQYF,TGTGCCAGCAGCTTAGGGCGGAGCACAGATACGCAGTATTTT
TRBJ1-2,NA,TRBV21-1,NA,CASSRTPLYGYTF,TGTGCCAGCAGCAGGACACCCCTTTATGGCTACACCTTC
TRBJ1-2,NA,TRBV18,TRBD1,CASSPKTGDLANYGYTF,TGTGCCAGCTCACCAAAGACAGGGGACCTAGCTAACTATGGCTACACCTTC
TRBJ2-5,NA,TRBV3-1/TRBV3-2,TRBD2,CASTDGLAGGGTQYF,TGTGCCAGCACCGACGGACTAGCGGGGGGAGGGACCCAGTACTTC